This T cell receptor (beta chain) was obtained from a study of T cells in Graves' hyperthyroidism and ophthalmopathy (dated by TCRdb to the late 2010s). Regarding the complete study: Peripheral blood samples were taken at initial diagnosis, before any treatment was given. Whether ophthalmopathy could be predicted prospectively was tested in an independent validation cohort made up of roughly 20 hyperthyroidism patients plus 17 patients who later progressed to ophthalmopathy. In addition, the study compared T-cell repertoires in thyroid tissue and in blood from 6 or 7 Graves' hyperthyroidism patients. To identify TCR V-J signatures that set the groups apart, the researchers used a discovery cohort of more than 95 patients, made up of around 40 with Graves' ophthalmopathy and around 58 with stable Graves' hyperthyroidism. For training and testing, the 100 or so patients in the discovery cohort were randomly divided in a 7:3 ratio. After blood sampling, hyperthyroidism patients were treated with methimazole at a starting dose of 30 mg daily, and ophthalmopathy patients were treated with high-dose intravenous methylprednisolone. The paper describes TCR Vbeta CDR3 sequencing of about 140 peripheral blood samples, made up of 43 ophthalmopathy patients, around 73 hyperthyroidism patients and 17 progressor patients.

The TCR beta CDR3 regions were amplified from the RNA transcripts. A first-round RT-PCR of the TCR CDR3 used the HTBI primer set with the Qiagen OneStep RT-PCR kit. A second multiplex PCR round built the libraries, followed by size selection and purification. The libraries were sequenced on an Illumina HiSeq2000 using paired-end 100 bp reads. Per the original workflow: SOAPnuke was used to process the raw data, with reads discarded if the reads contained adapters or uncalled bases, had a mean Phred below 15, or lacked an exact constant-primer or identifier match. High-quality paired reads were merged with COPE v1.2.5, and unique nucleotide sequences were defined as clonotypes. MiTCR v1.1 was used to align clonotypes to the IMGT TRBV, TRBD and TRBJ reference segments. Analysis was restricted to V-J combinations with a frequency above 0.0001, which covered just over 98% of repertoires. A TCS score was defined as the ratio between F50 (clonal expansion) and ExV (chaos), using BLOSUM62-based TCRdist between CDR3 peptides within each V-J. Welch's t-statistics and random forest reduced 500 to 650 V-J features to under 15, which were used in a naive Bayes classifier (R e1071). The Morisita-Horn index was used to measure how similar the thyroid and blood repertoires were. TCRdb trimmed public reads at Q25 via fastp, called clones via MiXCR and kept in-frame beta chains. Each CDR3 protein appears once, grouped with its most common genes and DNA. These V and J calls rely on TCRdb rather than the paper's analysis. The sample profile shows about 760,000 distinct CDR3 sequences; 30% to 40% of them were found once. Roughly 30% of the sample comes from the top ten.

V gives up 6 bases and J gives up 0 bases, and the segment between their germline ends measures 11 bases. The CDR3 holds 14 amino acids from the cysteine to the phenylalanine. CDR3 DNA only is kept here, 42 bases in frame from base 1. The germline V gene (reference sequence) specifies MNHNY as CDR1 and SVGAGI as CDR2. Results and caveats for the whole study, not just this receptor: Sample size was not statistically predetermined, and investigators were not blinded to group allocation. Most expanded thyroid clonotypes (frequency above 0.001) were also detected in blood, suggesting blood repertoires may reflect thyroid immune responses. In validation, the model predicted progression to ophthalmopathy with approximately 70% sensitivity and roughly 72% specificity, a median of approximately 6.5 months before onset. A 13 V-J signature model separated ophthalmopathy from stable hyperthyroidism, with approximately 87% sensitivity and roughly 81% specificity in cross-validation and 80%/75% in testing.

Details on this clonotype: What antigen it recognizes has not been identified. The input lacks base qualities; no much larger clone sits a single base away.

Stable Graves' hyperthyroidism was defined as no progression to ophthalmopathy during 18 months of follow-up. Hyperthyroidism patients were aged 18 to 65 years and newly diagnosed, with disease duration of less than 2 months. Any patient with an uncontrolled infection, another autoimmune disease, pregnancy or lactation was excluded. Clinical symptoms, serum thyroxine and TRAb, thyroid ultrasound, and orbital computed tomography formed the basis for the diagnoses. PBMCs were separated from 8 to 10 ml of fresh peripheral blood using Ficoll-Paque density gradient centrifugation. Total RNA was extracted using Trizol reagent, and RNA quality was assessed on an Agilent 2100 Bioanalyzer.

The rearranged segments are TRBV6-6 and TRBJ1-2; 5 matching bases give a weak D call of TRBD1. Sequenced: blood. The TCR sequence derives from a woman aged 40 to 50 with Graves' hyperthyroidism. The DNA reads as follows: TGTGCCAGCAGCCCGCCAGGGTCTAACTATGGCTACACCTTC. Its amino acids are CASSPPGSNYGYTF.